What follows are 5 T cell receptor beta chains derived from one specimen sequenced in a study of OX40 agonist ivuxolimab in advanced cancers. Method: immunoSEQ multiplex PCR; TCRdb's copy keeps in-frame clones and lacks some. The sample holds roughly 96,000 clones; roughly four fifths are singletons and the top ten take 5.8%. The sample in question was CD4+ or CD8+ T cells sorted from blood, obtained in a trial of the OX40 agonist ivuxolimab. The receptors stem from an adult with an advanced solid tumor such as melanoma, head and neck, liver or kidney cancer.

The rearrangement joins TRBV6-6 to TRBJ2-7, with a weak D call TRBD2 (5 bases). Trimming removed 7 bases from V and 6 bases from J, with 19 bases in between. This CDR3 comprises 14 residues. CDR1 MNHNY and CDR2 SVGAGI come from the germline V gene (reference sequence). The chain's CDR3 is CASKHGVAISEQYF. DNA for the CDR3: TGTGCCAGCAAGCACGGGGTCGCTATTTCCGAGCAGTACTTC.

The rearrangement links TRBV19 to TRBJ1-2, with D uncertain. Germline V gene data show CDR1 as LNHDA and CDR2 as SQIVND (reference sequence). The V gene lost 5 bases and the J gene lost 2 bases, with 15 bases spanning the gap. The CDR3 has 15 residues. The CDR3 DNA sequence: TGTGCCAGTAGTGGTCGGGAGCCCTGGAACTATGGCTACACCTTC. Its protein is CASSGREPWNYGYTF.

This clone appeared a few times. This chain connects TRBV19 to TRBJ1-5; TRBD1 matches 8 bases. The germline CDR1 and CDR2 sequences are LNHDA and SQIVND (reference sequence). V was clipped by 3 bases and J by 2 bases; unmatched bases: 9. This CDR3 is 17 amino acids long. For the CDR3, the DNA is TGTGCCAGTAGTATTGGGACAGGCCACCGGGGCAATCAGCCCCAGCATTTT. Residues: CASSIGTGHRGNQPQHF. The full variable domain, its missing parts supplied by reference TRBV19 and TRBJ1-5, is DGGITQSPKYLFRKEGQNVTLSCEQNLNHDAMYWYRQDPGQGLRLIYYSQIVNDFQKGDIAEGYSVSREKKESFPLTVTSAQKNPTAFYLCASSIGTGHRGNQPQHFGDGTRLSIL.

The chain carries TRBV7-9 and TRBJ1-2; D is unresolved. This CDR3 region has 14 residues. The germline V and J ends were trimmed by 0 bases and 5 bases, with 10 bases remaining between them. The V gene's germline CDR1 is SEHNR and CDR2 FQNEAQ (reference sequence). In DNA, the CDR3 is TGTGCCAGCAGCTTAGCGCCCTCGGATTATGGCTACACCTTC. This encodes CASSLAPSDYGYTF.

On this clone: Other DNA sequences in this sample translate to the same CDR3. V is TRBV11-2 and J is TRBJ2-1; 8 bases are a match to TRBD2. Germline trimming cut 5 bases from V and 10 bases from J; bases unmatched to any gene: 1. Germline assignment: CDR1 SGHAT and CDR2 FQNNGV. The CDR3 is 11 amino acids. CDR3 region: CASSPGGEQFF. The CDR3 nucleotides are TGTGCCAGCAGCCCGGGGGGGGAGCAGTTCTTC.